This T cell receptor beta chain was identified during a study of neoadjuvant anti-PD-1 for oral cavity cancer. Whole-study findings and limits: Pretreatment Treg/Th17 ratio correlated inversely with post-treatment tumor clonality.

TCRdb's table, derived via immunoSEQ multiplex PCR, lists solely in-frame clones and lacks some. The table lists roughly 9,600 clones, over 65% of them singletons. Trimming took off 0 bases at V and 3 bases at J, with 9 bases between the two ends. CDR1 is MGHRA, CDR2 YSYEKL, per germline. This CDR3 contains 15 residues. A note on this clone: Its antigen is unidentified.

Time point meaning: after neoadjuvant nivolumab, at surgical resection. The clonotype was recovered from a person between 40 and 85 years old with oral cavity squamous cell carcinoma. The V gene is TRBV4-1, the J gene TRBJ2-1; D gene ambiguous. This sample comprised PBMCs, obtained after nivolumab (anti-PD-1) treatment. The CDR3 DNA follows: TGCGCCAGCAGCCAAGAAGTGGGAATCTACAATGAGCAGTTCTTC. Its protein is CASSQEVGIYNEQFF.